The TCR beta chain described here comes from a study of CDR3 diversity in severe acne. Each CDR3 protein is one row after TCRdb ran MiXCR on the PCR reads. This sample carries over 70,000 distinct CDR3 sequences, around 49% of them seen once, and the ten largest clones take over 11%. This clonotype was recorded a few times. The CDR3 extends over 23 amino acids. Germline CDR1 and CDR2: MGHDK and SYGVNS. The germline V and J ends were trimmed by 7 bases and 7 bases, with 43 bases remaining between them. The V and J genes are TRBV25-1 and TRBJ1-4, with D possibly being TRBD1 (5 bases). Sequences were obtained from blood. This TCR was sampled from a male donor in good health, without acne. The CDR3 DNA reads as TGTGCCAGCACAAATCCGGGACTAGCGGGAAAACGTCCTACAATGAGCAGTTCTGAAAAACTGTTTTTT. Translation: CASTNPGLAGKRPTMSSSEKLFF.